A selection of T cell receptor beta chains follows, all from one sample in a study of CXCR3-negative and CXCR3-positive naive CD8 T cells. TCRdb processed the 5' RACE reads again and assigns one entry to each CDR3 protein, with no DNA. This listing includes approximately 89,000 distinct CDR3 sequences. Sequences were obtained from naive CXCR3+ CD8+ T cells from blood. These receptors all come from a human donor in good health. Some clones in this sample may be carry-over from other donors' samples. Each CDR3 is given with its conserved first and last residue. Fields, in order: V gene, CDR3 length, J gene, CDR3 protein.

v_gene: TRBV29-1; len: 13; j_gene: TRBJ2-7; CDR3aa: CSVQGGSTYEQYF
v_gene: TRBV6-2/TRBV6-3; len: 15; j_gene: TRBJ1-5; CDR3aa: CASSYLGTGAQPQHF
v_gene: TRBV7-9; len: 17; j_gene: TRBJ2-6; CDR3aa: CASSYRDRATGANVLTF
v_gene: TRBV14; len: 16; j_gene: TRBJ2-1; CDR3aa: CASSQQSTGGFNEQFF
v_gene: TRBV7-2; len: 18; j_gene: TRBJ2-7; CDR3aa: CASSLAKSRGARSYEQYF
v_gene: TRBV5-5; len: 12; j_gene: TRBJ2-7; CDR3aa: CASSLALNEQYF
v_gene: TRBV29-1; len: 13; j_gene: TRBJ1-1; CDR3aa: CSVVGGMNTEAFF
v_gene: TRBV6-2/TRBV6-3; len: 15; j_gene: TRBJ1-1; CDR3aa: CASSYKLSQYTEAFF
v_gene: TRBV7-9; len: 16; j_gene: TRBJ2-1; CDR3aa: CASSLPVRSSYNEQFF
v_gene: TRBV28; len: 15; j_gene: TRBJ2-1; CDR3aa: CASSPDRGPNNEQFF
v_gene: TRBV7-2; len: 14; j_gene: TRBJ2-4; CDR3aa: CASSLQGSGDIQYF
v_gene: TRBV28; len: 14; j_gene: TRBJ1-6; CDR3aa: CASSPLVDLSPLHF
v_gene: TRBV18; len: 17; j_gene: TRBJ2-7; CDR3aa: CASSLPTRTGISYEQYF
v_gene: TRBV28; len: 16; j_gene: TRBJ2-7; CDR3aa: CASSPTGPGGYGEQYF
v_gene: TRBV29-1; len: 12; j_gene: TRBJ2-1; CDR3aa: CSVGLGGNEQFF
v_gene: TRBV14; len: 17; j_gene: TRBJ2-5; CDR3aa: CASSQDARTGYIETQYF
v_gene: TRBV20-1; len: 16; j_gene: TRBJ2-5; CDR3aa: CSARDRTGGLLETQYF
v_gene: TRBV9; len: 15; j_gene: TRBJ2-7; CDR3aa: CASSVAPASSYEQYF
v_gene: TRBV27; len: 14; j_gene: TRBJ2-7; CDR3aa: CASSGTSGFYEQYF
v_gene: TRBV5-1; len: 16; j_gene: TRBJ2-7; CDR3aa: CASSWTSGTISYEQYF
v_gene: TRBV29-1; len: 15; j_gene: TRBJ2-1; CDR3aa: CSVGIPGQHYNEQFF
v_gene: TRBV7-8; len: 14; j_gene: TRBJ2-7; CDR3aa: CASSFSGGSYEQYF